This TCR beta chain was found in a study of OX40 agonist ivuxolimab in advanced cancers. Overall study: Therapy given before enrollment (anti-PD-1, anti-PD-L1 or anti-CTLA-4) was allowed, and around 44% had some. One hepatocellular carcinoma and a couple of cutaneous melanoma patients partially responded. Whole-study results and caveats: Clones of CD4+ and CD8+ blood T cells grew by week 6 at doses of 0.1 to 3.0 mg/kg.

Here immunoSEQ multiplex PCR was the method, and the copy in TCRdb shows in-frame clones only, minus some. The data show tens of thousands of clones, roughly 84% seen once. Note on this clone: Its cognate antigen is unknown.

The timepoints at which blood was sampled were baseline, cycle 4 day 1, and cycle 7 day 1. The CDR3 loop spans 17 amino acids. The trim removed 3 bases at V and 4 bases at J, leaving 16 bases unmatched. Germline V gives CDR1 SGDLS, CDR2 YYNGEE. The sequences come from CD4+ or CD8+ T cells sorted from blood, collected in a trial of the OX40 agonist ivuxolimab. This clonotype was obtained from an adult with an advanced solid tumor such as melanoma, head and neck, liver or kidney cancer. The chain employs TRBV9 and TRBJ2-7, with 7 bases fitting TRBD2. The CDR3, as DNA: TGTGCCAGCAGCGCAAGCCCGGGAGGTAGCCTTTTTTACGAGCAGTACTTC. Amino acid sequence: CASSASPGGSLFYEQYF.